A selection of T cell receptor beta chains follows, all from one sample in a study of T cells in tuberculosis. The method was immunoSEQ multiplex PCR; TCRdb's version includes in-frame clones alone and lacks a portion of them. This sample has tens of thousands of clones, with approximately 90% found just once. Input material: CD1b-GMM tetramer-negative cells sorted from PBMCs. The source is an adult woman with latent tuberculosis. The CDR3 runs from the conserved cysteine through the conserved F or W. The D gene is left open where the match is weak. Expanded clones get a size class; other rows say once, few or many, or leave the size out.

J gene,V gene,D gene,clone size,CDR3 DNA,CDR3 protein
TRBJ1-2,TRBV6-5,-,-,TGTGCCAGCAGTTACTCGATGCAGGTGCGGGATGGCTACACCTTC,CASSYSMQVRDGYTF
TRBJ1-1,TRBV19,TRBD1,-,TGTGCCAGTATAGGACAGGGGGGTACTGAAGCTTTCTTT,CASIGQGGTEAFF
TRBJ2-5,TRBV11-1,-,-,TGTGCCAGCAGCTTTGGGACTCAAGAGACCCAGTACTTC,CASSFGTQETQYF
TRBJ1-4,TRBV4-1,TRBD1,few,TGCGCCAGCAGCCAAGGGGACCGGGACAGGGCTGAAAAACTGTTTTTT,CASSQGDRDRAEKLFF
TRBJ2-7,TRBV5-4,-,once,TGTGCCAGCAGCTCGGGACTCCCGGACTACGAGCAGTACTTC,CASSSGLPDYEQYF
TRBJ2-1,TRBV7-2,TRBD2,few,TGTGCCAGCAGCGCCGGGACTAGCGGGGCCCTCGGTGAGCAGTTCTTC,CASSAGTSGALGEQFF
TRBJ2-7,TRBV2,TRBD1,-,TGTGCCACCAGGGCAGGGGGAAACTCCTACGAGCAGTACTTC,CATRAGGNSYEQYF
TRBJ1-1,TRBV30,-,-,TGTGCCTGGAGTGCCTGGGTGAGGGCTGAAGCTTTCTTT,CAWSAWVRAEAFF
TRBJ2-3,TRBV20-1,-,-,TGCAGTGCCCGCATAGTTGATACGCAGTATTTT,CSARIVDTQYF
TRBJ1-2,TRBV5-4,TRBD1,-,TGTGCCAGCAGCCTACAGGGGGCACGTGGCTACACCTTC,CASSLQGARGYTF
TRBJ2-5,TRBV2,TRBD1,-,TGTGCCAGCAGCGCCTTAAAGGGACAGGGCCAAGAGACCCAGTACTTC,CASSALKGQGQETQYF
TRBJ1-1,TRBV18,-,-,TGTGCCAGCTCACCACCGGTAGGGGGTGAAGCTTTCTTT,CASSPPVGGEAFF
TRBJ2-5,TRBV7-2,TRBD2,once,TGTGCCAGCAGCTTAGCGGCCCTAGCGGGGGGTCAACGAGGGGAGACCCAGTACTTC,CASSLAALAGGQRGETQYF
TRBJ2-1,TRBV2,TRBD2,-,TGTGCCAGCAGCCTGAAAACGATATCTAGCGGAGAGCAGTTCTTC,CASSLKTISSGEQFF
TRBJ2-5,TRBV7-2,-,-,TGTGCCAGCAGCTTAGTTGGGGGGGGCAAGGAGACCCAGTACTTC,CASSLVGGGKETQYF
TRBJ2-7,TRBV18,TRBD1,-,TGTGCCAGCTCACCAGGGACAGCATACGAGCAGTACTTC,CASSPGTAYEQYF
TRBJ1-2,TRBV5-8,-,-,TGTGCCAGCAGCCAAGAACACGTTCTTTATGGCTACACCTTC,CASSQEHVLYGYTF
TRBJ2-7,TRBV4-1,-,-,TGCGCCAGCAGCCAAGGGACGGGGATTATCTACGAGCAGTACTTC,CASSQGTGIIYEQYF
TRBJ1-2,TRBV6-1,-,-,TGTGCCAGCAGTCACAGGGACCTGGCTGGCTACACCTTC,CASSHRDLAGYTF
TRBJ1-3,TRBV2,-,-,TGTGCCAGCAGTTATAGAGGATCTGGAAACACCATATATTTT,CASSYRGSGNTIYF
TRBJ2-1,TRBV21-1,-,-,TGTGCCAGCACCCTGACGGGGACAGCGGACCCCGGCTACAATGAGCAGTTCTTC,CASTLTGTADPGYNEQFF
TRBJ2-7,TRBV6-6,-,-,TGTGCCAGCAGACTCAATTACGAGCAGTACTTC,CASRLNYEQYF
TRBJ2-7,TRBV5-1,-,-,TGCGCCAGCAGCTTTTCAGGGGAGAAGGGTGACTTC,CASSFSGEKGDF
TRBJ2-2,TRBV29-1,TRBD1,-,TGCAGCGTCCTGACAGGGCGCATCACCGGGGAGCTGTTTTTT,CSVLTGRITGELFF
TRBJ2-3,TRBV2,-,-,TGTGCCAGCAGTCGGGAAGTTTGGACAGATACGCAGTATTTT,CASSREVWTDTQYF
TRBJ2-1,TRBV4-1,TRBD2,-,TGCGCCAGCAGCCCTAAAACTAGCGGGGGGAACAATGAGCAGTTCTTC,CASSPKTSGGNNEQFF
TRBJ1-2,TRBV5-5,-,once,TGTGCCAGCAGCTTGGGTCCAGGGGACTATGGCTACACCTTC,CASSLGPGDYGYTF
TRBJ2-7,TRBV23-1,-,-,TGCGCCAGCCTCAGCTCCTACGAGCAGTACTTC,CASLSSYEQYF